The TCR beta chain described here comes from a study of immune evolution from preneoplasia to lung adenocarcinoma. About this clone: The antigen is unknown.

The method was immunoSEQ multiplex PCR; TCRdb's version includes in-frame clones alone and lacks a portion of them. The table has about 6,600 clones, around 67% seen once; the top ten hold around a tenth. Germline V gene lookup returns CDR1 SGHTA and CDR2 FQGNSA. The CDR3 has 14 amino acids. The V and J ends lost 3 bases and 3 bases respectively, with 11 bases between them. Study-wide findings and caveats: Top clone share appeared to fall from AAH through AIS, MIA, adenocarcinoma.

The rearrangement uses TRBV7-2 and TRBJ2-5; tentative D call: TRBD2 (6 bases). The specimen sequenced was FFPE lung adenocarcinoma in situ tissue. The clonotype originates from an older donor with lung adenocarcinoma. CDR3 protein: CASSFDGSKETQYF. The CDR3, as DNA: TGTGCCAGCAGCTTTGACGGGAGTAAAGAGACCCAGTACTTC. Full variable domain (rest looked up from reference TRBV7-2 and TRBJ2-5): GAGVSQSPSNKVTEKGKDVELRCDPISGHTALYWYRQSLGQGLEFLIYFQGNSAPDKSGLPSDRFSAERTGGSVSTLTIQRTQQEDSAVYLCASSFDGSKETQYFGPGTRLLVL.